A selection of T cell receptor beta chains follows, all from one sample in a study of T cell responses to AZD1222 COVID-19 vaccine. Clones were read by immunoSEQ multiplex PCR, and TCRdb kept only the in-frame ones, dropping some. The sample holds about 50,000 clones; roughly 88% are singletons and the top ten take around 16%. The material was peripheral blood, obtained on day 0 of AZD1222 vaccination. These receptors came from an adult in good health. The CDR3 runs from the conserved cysteine through the conserved F or W. The D gene is left open where the match is weak. The size of a clone is reported for some rows only, either as once, few or many, or as a class for expanded clones.

>-|-|TRBV25-1|TRBJ1-6
CASSAGTANSPLHF
TGTGCCAGCAGTGCGGGGACTGCAAATTCACCCCTCCACTTT
>TRBD1|once|TRBV4-1|TRBJ1-5
CASSQRDRGHYSNQPQHF
TGCGCCAGCAGCCAAAGGGACAGGGGTCATTATAGCAATCAGCCCCAGCATTTT
>TRBD2|once|TRBV7-9|TRBJ2-3
CASSLEIAGADTQYF
TGTGCCAGCAGCTTAGAAATAGCGGGGGCAGATACGCAGTATTTT
>TRBD1|-|TRBV6-5|TRBJ1-5
CASRRTGGNQPQHF
TGTGCCAGCAGACGGACAGGGGGTAATCAGCCCCAGCATTTT
>-|-|TRBV19|TRBJ2-7
CATKQGSYEQYF
TGTGCCACCAAACAGGGCTCCTACGAGCAGTACTTC
>TRBD1|-|TRBV13|TRBJ1-1
CASSLGRGTKVKAFF
TGTGCCAGCAGCTTAGGCAGGGGGACAAAAGTCAAAGCTTTCTTT
>-|few|TRBV18|TRBJ2-3
CASSGHHTDTQYF
TGTGCCAGCTCGGGACATCACACAGATACGCAGTATTTT
>-|-|TRBV9|TRBJ2-7
CASSVSPLPYEQYF
TGTGCCAGCAGCGTCTCCCCCCTACCCTACGAGCAGTACTTC
>-|-|TRBV18|TRBJ1-2
CASSPDRDYGYTF
TGTGCCAGCTCACCAGACAGAGACTATGGCTACACCTTC
>TRBD2|-|TRBV7-2|TRBJ2-4
CASGSGLAGNIQYF
TGTGCCAGCGGATCGGGACTAGCGGGGAACATTCAGTACTTC
>-|-|TRBV11-3|TRBJ2-3
CASSLGVSGREDTQYF
TGTGCCAGCAGCTTAGGCGTGTCAGGCCGGGAAGATACGCAGTATTTT
>TRBD2|-|TRBV19|TRBJ2-3
CASSIGGLASTDTQYF
TGTGCCAGTAGTATAGGGGGACTAGCGAGCACAGATACGCAGTATTTT
>-|-|TRBV28|TRBJ2-4
CASSEGLILAKNIQYF
TGTGCCAGCAGTGAGGGACTGATCCTAGCCAAAAACATTCAGTACTTC
>TRBD1|-|TRBV10-2|TRBJ2-7
CASSWDRGRYEQYF
TGCGCCAGCAGTTGGGACAGGGGGCGGTACGAGCAGTACTTC
>-|-|TRBV24-1|TRBJ2-1
CATSGAGKVNEQFF
TGTGCCACCAGTGGGGCAGGGAAAGTAAATGAGCAGTTCTTC
>-|-|TRBV6-1|TRBJ1-2
CASSDALTDGIYGYTF
TGTGCCAGCAGTGACGCTCTGACCGATGGCATCTATGGCTACACCTTC
>-|-|TRBV9|TRBJ1-5
CASSVVRWEIKPQHF
TGTGCCAGCAGCGTAGTGCGCTGGGAAATCAAGCCCCAGCATTTT
>TRBD1|-|TRBV2|TRBJ1-3
CASSEQNSGQGFNTIYF
TGTGCCAGCAGTGAACAAAATTCGGGACAGGGCTTTAACACCATATATTTT
>-|-|TRBV28|TRBJ2-7
CASSRGFYEQYF
TGTGCCAGCAGCAGGGGTTTCTACGAGCAGTACTTC
>-|once|TRBV28|TRBJ2-2
CASSLFGGKITGELFF
TGTGCCAGCAGTTTATTCGGGGGAAAGATCACCGGGGAGCTGTTTTTT
>-|-|TRBV12-3/TRBV12-4|TRBJ1-1
CASSLGAITEAFF
TGTGCCAGCAGTTTAGGTGCCATAACTGAAGCTTTCTTT
>-|-|TRBV20-1|TRBJ2-2
CSASGGWVNTGELFF
TGCAGTGCTAGTGGAGGGTGGGTGAACACCGGGGAGCTGTTTTTT